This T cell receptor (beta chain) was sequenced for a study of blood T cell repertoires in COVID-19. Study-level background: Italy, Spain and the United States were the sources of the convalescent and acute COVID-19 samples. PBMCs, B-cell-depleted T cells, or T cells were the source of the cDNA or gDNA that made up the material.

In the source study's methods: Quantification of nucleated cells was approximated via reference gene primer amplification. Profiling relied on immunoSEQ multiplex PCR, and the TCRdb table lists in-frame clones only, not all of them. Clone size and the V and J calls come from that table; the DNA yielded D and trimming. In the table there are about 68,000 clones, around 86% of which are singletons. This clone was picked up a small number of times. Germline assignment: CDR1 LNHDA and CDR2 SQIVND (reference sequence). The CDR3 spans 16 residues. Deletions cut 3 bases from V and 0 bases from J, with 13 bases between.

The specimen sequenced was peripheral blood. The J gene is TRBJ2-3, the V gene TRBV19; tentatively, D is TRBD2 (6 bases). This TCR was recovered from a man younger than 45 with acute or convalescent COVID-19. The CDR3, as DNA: TGTGCCAGTAGTATGGAGGGGCAGTTAAGCACAGATACGCAGTATTTT. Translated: CASSMEGQLSTDTQYF. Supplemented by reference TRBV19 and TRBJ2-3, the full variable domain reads DGGITQSPKYLFRKEGQNVTLSCEQNLNHDAMYWYRQDPGQGLRLIYYSQIVNDFQKGDIAEGYSVSREKKESFPLTVTSAQKNPTAFYLCASSMEGQLSTDTQYFGPGTRLTVL.